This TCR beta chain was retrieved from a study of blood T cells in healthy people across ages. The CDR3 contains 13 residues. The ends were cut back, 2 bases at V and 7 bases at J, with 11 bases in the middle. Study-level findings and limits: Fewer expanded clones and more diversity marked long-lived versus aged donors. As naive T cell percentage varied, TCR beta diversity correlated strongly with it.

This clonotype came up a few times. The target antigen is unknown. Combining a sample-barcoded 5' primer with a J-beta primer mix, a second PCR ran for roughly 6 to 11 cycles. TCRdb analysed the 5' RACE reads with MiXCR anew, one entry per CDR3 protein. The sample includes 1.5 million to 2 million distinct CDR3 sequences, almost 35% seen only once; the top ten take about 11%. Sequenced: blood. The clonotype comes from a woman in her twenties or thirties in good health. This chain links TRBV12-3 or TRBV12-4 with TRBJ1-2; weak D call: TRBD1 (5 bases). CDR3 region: CASSLWGSAGYTF. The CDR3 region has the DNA TGTGCCAGCAGTTTATGGGGGAGCGCTGGCTACACCTTC.